This paragraph covers one T cell receptor beta chain sequence. The data are from a study of blood T cell repertoires in COVID-19. The junction had 12 bases not matched to a gene; V was cut back by 5 bases and J by 9 bases. Per the germline V gene, CDR1 is MDHEN and CDR2 is SYDVKM. This CDR3 has 14 residues. This table comes from immunoSEQ multiplex PCR, and its TCRdb copy is limited to in-frame clones, with some not included. This table holds 51,000 or so clones, roughly 86% found once. This rearrangement joins TRBV28 to TRBJ1-1; 7 nucleotides match TRBD1. This TCR came from an older man with active or convalescent COVID-19. Sequenced input: peripheral blood. In DNA form, the CDR3 reads TGTGCCAGCAGTGAGTCCATCCAGGGACAGAAAGCTTTCTTT. It encodes CASSESIQGQKAFF.